The clone carrying this TCR beta chain was counted a few times. Its cognate antigen is unknown. Using immunoSEQ multiplex PCR, the repertoire was profiled, and TCRdb retains in-frame clones only, with some absent. The profile shows 26,000 or so clones, around 80% of them singletons. The data originate from a study of radiotherapy plus CTLA-4 blockade in lung cancer. There are 16 residues in the CDR3. V lost 7 bases, J lost 4 bases, and 15 bases stayed unmatched. CDR1 SQVTM and CDR2 ANQGSEA come from the germline V gene. General study findings and limits: Clones of tumor-derived TCRs expanded in blood after radiotherapy plus ipilimumab. Reportedly, early blood T cell clone dynamics best predicted response, with interferon-beta.

The source is a human donor with non-small cell lung cancer that progressed on radiotherapy plus ipilimumab. The specimen comprised peripheral blood, sampled from a patient treated with radiotherapy plus ipilimumab. The chain uses TRBV29-1 and TRBJ2-1, with 8 positions matching TRBD2. In nucleotides, the CDR3 is TGCAGCGCTGGGGGGAAAGCGGGAGCGAGGTACAATGAGCAGTTCTTC. As protein: CSAGGKAGARYNEQFF.